The 27 T cell receptor beta chains given below trace back to one sample, sequenced in a study of blood T cell repertoires in COVID-19 (dated by TCRdb to about 2020). The method behind the library was the immunoSEQ multiplex PCR assay. TCRdb mirrors the immuneACCESS table, restricted to in-frame sequences. Some clones are absent from its copies; in checked studies, under half trace to an unresolved V gene, and the reason for the others is unknown. For this sample there are approximately 210,000 clones; around 89% appear just once. Jointly, the top ten make up around 1.6% of the sample. The material sequenced was peripheral blood. Receptor source: a man between 65 and 85 years old with acute or convalescent COVID-19.

This chain joins TRBV3-1 (or the pseudogene TRBV3-2) and TRBJ1-4; maybe TRBD1 (5 bases). The germline gives CDR1 LGHDT, CDR2 YNNKEL (reference sequence). The V gene lost 2 bases and the J gene lost 14 bases, with 15 bases spanning the gap. The CDR3 is 13 residues long. The CDR3 region has the DNA TGTGCCAGCAGCCAAAGGGGCCAATTGAGGCTGTTTTTT. Amino acids: CASSQRGQLRLFF.

The gene calls are TRBV4-1 and TRBJ2-2, with D tentatively TRBD1 (6 bases). Germline CDR1 reads MGHRA; CDR2 reads YSYEKL. Deletions cut 4 bases from V and 5 bases from J, with 14 bases between. The CDR3 sequence is 15 residues long. CDR3 sequence (DNA): TGCGCCAGCAGCCGACCAGGGGCTGGAACCGGGGAGCTGTTTTTT. Protein product: CASSRPGAGTGELFF.

The V gene is TRBV7-3, the J gene TRBJ2-1; 7 nucleotides match TRBD2. The ends lost 5 bases at V and 0 bases at J; junction bases unmatched: 4. CDR1 is SGHTA, CDR2 FQGTGA, per germline. The CDR3 sequence is 15 residues long. The chain's CDR3 is CASSGGLRSYNEQFF. As DNA, the CDR3 is TGTGCCAGCAGCGGGGGACTACGCTCCTACAATGAGCAGTTCTTC.

CDR3 loop: CASRNRGMVFF. CDR3 DNA: TGTGCCAGCAGAAACAGGGGAATGGTGTTTTTT. The genes are TRBV12-3 or TRBV12-4 and TRBJ2-2, with TRBD1 identical over 7 bases. Germline trimming cut 6 bases from V and 15 bases from J; bases unmatched to any gene: 7. The CDR3 sequence is 11 residues long.

This chain links TRBV19 with TRBJ1-2; D is possibly TRBD1 (6 bases). Germline CDR1 reads LNHDA; CDR2 reads SQIVND (reference sequence). This CDR3 spans 13 amino acids. Trimming removed 0 bases from V and 6 bases from J, with 8 bases in between. The CDR3 spells CASSIDRGNGYTF. In DNA form, the CDR3 reads TGTGCCAGTAGTATAGACAGGGGTAATGGCTACACCTTC.

The rearrangement uses TRBV6-2 or TRBV6-3 and TRBJ1-5; D is possibly TRBD1 (5 bases). The germline V gene has CDR1 MNHEY and CDR2 SVGEGT. The V gene lost 4 bases and the J gene lost 1 base, with 20 bases spanning the gap. The CDR3 extends over 18 amino acids. CDR3 protein: CASSSILRQLGSNQPQHF. The CDR3 nucleotides read TGTGCCAGCAGTTCAATACTCAGACAGCTCGGGAGCAATCAGCCCCAGCATTTT.

The chain recombines TRBV13 with TRBJ2-1; weak D call: TRBD2 (5 bases). The CDR3 is made up of 14 amino acids. V gave up 1 base and J gave up 2 bases, with 6 bases separating them. Germline CDR1 PRHDT, CDR2 FYEKMQ (reference sequence). This chain's CDR3 is CASSLEAAYNEQFF. The CDR3 DNA reads TGTGCCAGCAGCTTAGAAGCGGCCTACAATGAGCAGTTCTTC.

Regarding this clone: Other nucleotide sequences from this sample produce the same CDR3. The chain combines TRBV5-1 with TRBJ2-2; 7 positions match TRBD1. Germline trimming cut 0 bases from V and 2 bases from J; bases unmatched to any gene: 1. Germline values: CDR1 SGHRS, CDR2 YFSETQ. The CDR3 runs 15 residues. CDR3 in DNA: TGCGCCAGCAGCTTGGACAGGGGTAACACCGGGGAGCTGTTTTTT. It is translated as CASSLDRGNTGELFF.

The chain has TRBV7-3 and TRBJ2-1; TRBD2 agrees at 7 bases. CDR3 length: 16 amino acids. V lost 4 bases, J lost 7 bases, and 13 bases stayed unmatched. Germline lookup yields CDR1 SGHTA and CDR2 FQGTGA. Written as DNA, the CDR3 is TGTGCCAGCAGCTCAACTTCGGGACTAAAATTGAATGAGCAGTTCTTC. Translation gives CASSSTSGLKLNEQFF.

The chain links TRBV5-1 to TRBJ1-2; 10 bases align to TRBD1. J gave up 9 bases and V 6 bases, and 11 bases lay outside the gene matches. The CDR3 extends over 14 amino acids. Germline V gives CDR1 SGHRS, CDR2 YFSETQ. CDR3 nucleotides: TGCGCCAGCAACCCCGGGACAGGGGTGGGTAGCTACACCTTC. This sequence encodes CASNPGTGVGSYTF. The complete variable domain, with remaining parts taken from reference TRBV5-1 and TRBJ1-2, reads KAGVTQTPRYLIKTRGQQVTLSCSPISGHRSVSWYQQTPGQGLQFLFEYFSETQRNKGNFPGRFSGRQFSNSRSEMNVSTLELGDSALYLCASNPGTGVGSYTFGSGTRLTVV.

This clone is a singleton in its sample. This chain links TRBV19 with TRBJ1-1; possible D gene TRBD1, 6 bases. CDR1 is LNHDA, CDR2 SQIVND, per germline (reference sequence). V lost 6 bases and J 0 bases, leaving 14 bases between the germline ends. The CDR3 sequence is 15 residues long. The CDR3 sequence is CASRLSGQMNTEAFF. CDR3 coding DNA: TGTGCCAGTAGATTGTCTGGACAGATGAACACTGAAGCTTTCTTT. Complete variable domain (other parts from reference TRBV19 and TRBJ1-1): DGGITQSPKYLFRKEGQNVTLSCEQNLNHDAMYWYRQDPGQGLRLIYYSQIVNDFQKGDIAEGYSVSREKKESFPLTVTSAQKNPTAFYLCASRLSGQMNTEAFFGQGTRLTVV.

This chain links TRBV19 with TRBJ1-4; D perhaps matches TRBD1 (5 bases). The CDR3 length is 17 residues. The germline V gene encodes CDR1 LNHDA and CDR2 SQIVND (reference sequence). Trimming shortened V by 4 bases and J by 2 bases, and 17 bases separated the two germline ends. CDR3: CASSSNGGWSTNEKLFF. In nucleotides, the CDR3 is TGTGCCAGTAGTAGCAACGGGGGGTGGTCGACTAATGAAAAACTGTTTTTT. The full variable domain, rest sourced from reference TRBV19 and TRBJ1-4, is DGGITQSPKYLFRKEGQNVTLSCEQNLNHDAMYWYRQDPGQGLRLIYYSQIVNDFQKGDIAEGYSVSREKKESFPLTVTSAQKNPTAFYLCASSSNGGWSTNEKLFFGSGTQLSVL.

CDR3 sequence reads: CASSQGGVGGSDYEQYF. The CDR3 coding sequence is TGTGCCAGCAGCCAAGGCGGGGTGGGAGGGAGCGACTACGAGCAGTACTTC. The V call is TRBV4-2, the J call TRBJ2-7, with TRBD2 identical over 7 bases. The CDR3 loop spans 17 amino acids. V gave up 1 base and J gave up 3 bases; unmatched junction bases: 12. Germline CDR1 and CDR2: LGHNA and YNFKEQ.

This chain links TRBV19 with TRBJ1-4, with 7 nucleotides matching TRBD1. This CDR3 has 14 residues. J gave up 7 bases and V 2 bases, and 4 bases lay outside the gene matches. Germline V gene sequence: CDR1 LNHDA, CDR2 SQIVND (reference sequence). The CDR3 spells CASSIWDSGEKLFF. CDR3 in DNA: TGTGCCAGTAGTATATGGGACAGCGGTGAAAAACTGTTTTTT.

About this clone itself: Its ends do not fully match the called genes, so a read error is possible. The same CDR3 can be traced to other DNA sequences in this sample. V gene TRBV5-6 combines with J gene TRBJ1-2, with TRBD1 matching 8 bases. This CDR3 comprises 13 residues. Germline lookup yields CDR1 SGHDT and CDR2 YYEEEE. The DNA of the CDR3 is TGTGCCAGCAGCTCACAGGGGGGATATGGTTACACCTTC. This gives the protein CASSSQGGYGYTF.

The chain carries TRBV6-5 and TRBJ2-6; a weak D match, TRBD2 (6 bases). Germline CDR1 MNHEY, CDR2 SVGAGI. This CDR3 contains 15 residues. Trimming cost V 4 bases and J 0 bases, with 7 bases left between them. This CDR3 reads CASSSEGSGANVLTF. CDR3 DNA sequence: TGTGCCAGCAGTTCGGAGGGCTCTGGGGCCAACGTCCTGACTTTC.

This rearrangement joins TRBV29-1 to TRBJ2-4; TRBD1 matches 8 bases. Unmatched junction bases numbered 9, after V lost 7 bases and J lost 13 bases. There are 11 residues in the CDR3. Germline values: CDR1 SQVTM, CDR2 ANQGSEA. CDR3 in amino acids: CSGNDRDRQYF. DNA of the CDR3: TGCAGCGGCAACGACCGGGACAGGCAGTACTTC.

The chain carries TRBV18 and TRBJ2-3, with D tentatively TRBD1 (5 bases). In germline, CDR1 is KGHSH, CDR2 LQKENI. The V end lost 2 bases, the J end lost 7 bases, and 16 bases lay between the germline ends. The CDR3 is made up of 15 amino acids. The CDR3 region has the DNA TGTGCCAGCTCACCAGTCAGGGTAGAGGCGAATACGCAGTATTTT. This sequence encodes CASSPVRVEANTQYF.

This chain connects TRBV29-1 to TRBJ1-1; weak D call: TRBD1 (6 bases). Germline CDR1 is SQVTM and CDR2 is ANQGSEA. Between the trimmed V and J ends, which lost 4 bases and 5 bases, there was a span of 8 bases. The CDR3 length is 11 residues. The CDR3 reads CSVGGQTEAFF. The CDR3 coding sequence is TGCAGCGTTGGCGGACAGACTGAAGCTTTCTTT.

The chain uses TRBV6-6 and TRBJ1-5; 7 bases are a match to TRBD1. After removal of 5 bases from V and 3 bases from J, the junction contained 4 bases not matched to a gene. Per the germline V gene, CDR1 is MNHNY and CDR2 is SVGAGI (reference sequence). The CDR3 spans 14 residues. The CDR3 protein is CASSTGQHNQPQHF. CDR3 DNA sequence: TGTGCCAGCAGTACGGGACAGCACAATCAGCCCCAGCATTTT.

CDR3 in amino acids: CASSPKAGGFTIYF. The CDR3 DNA sequence: TGTGCCAGCAGCCCAAAGGCAGGAGGCTTCACCATATATTTT. The genes are TRBV7-2 and TRBJ1-3; D unclear. This CDR3 is 14 amino acids long. CDR1 is SGHTA, CDR2 FQGNSA, per germline. V gave up 5 bases and J gave up 9 bases, with 17 bases separating them.

In DNA form, the CDR3 reads TGTGCCAGCAGCATCCTGGATACGCAGTATTTT. This translates into CASSILDTQYF. The V and J genes are TRBV14 and TRBJ2-3; D is unclear. Looked up from germline, CDR1 is SGHDN and CDR2 is FVKESK. V was pared by 5 bases and J by 6 bases, with 6 bases between. The CDR3 extends over 11 amino acids.

The rearrangement joins TRBV4-2 to TRBJ1-2, with 8 bases lining up with TRBD1. This CDR3 has 16 amino acids. CDR1 is LGHNA, CDR2 YNFKEQ, per germline. The trim removed 0 bases at V and 7 bases at J, leaving 10 bases unmatched. The CDR3 nucleotides read TGTGCCAGCAGCCAAGATCAGTTCGGACAGGGCGGTGGCTACACCTTC. Encoded protein: CASSQDQFGQGGGYTF.

The CDR3 protein is CASNRVGSTEAFF. CDR3 nucleotide sequence: TGTGCCAGCAACCGGGTAGGGAGCACTGAAGCTTTCTTT. This chain links TRBV12-3 or TRBV12-4 with TRBJ1-1; D is uncertain. CDR3 size: 13 residues. V gave up 7 bases and J gave up 4 bases, with 13 bases separating them.

CDR3 sequence (DNA): TGTGCCAGCAGTTCCCGGCCTTCGGGCACTGAAGCTTTCTTT. Protein: CASSSRPSGTEAFF. The rearrangement uses TRBV28 and TRBJ1-1; D not certain. Germline V lookup: CDR1 MDHEN, CDR2 SYDVKM. Trimming took off 4 bases at V and 4 bases at J, with 13 bases between the two ends. The CDR3 runs 14 residues.

The chain joins TRBV12-3 or TRBV12-4 to TRBJ2-2, with D possibly being TRBD1 (5 bases). The CDR3 loop spans 13 amino acids. V lost 8 bases and J 6 bases, leaving 13 bases between the germline ends. The CDR3 region has the DNA TGTGCCAGCTCGTCCAGGGCTCCCGGGGAGCTGTTTTTT. This codes for CASSSRAPGELFF.

This chain links TRBV7-9 with TRBJ2-1; tentative D call: TRBD1 (5 bases). CDR1 SEHNR and CDR2 FQNEAQ come from the germline V gene (reference sequence). Trimming left V 5 bases short and J 6 bases short, with 17 bases between. There are 15 residues in the CDR3. The DNA for the CDR3 is TGTGCCAGCAGCCATAACACCCGGACACTCAATGAGCAGTTCTTC. Amino acid sequence: CASSHNTRTLNEQFF. Combining the CDR3 with reference TRBV7-9 and TRBJ2-1 gives the whole variable domain DTGVSQNPRHKITKRGQNVTFRCDPISEHNRLYWYRQTLGQGPEFLTYFQNEAQLEKSRLLSDRFSAERPKGSFSTLEIQRTEQGDSAMYLCASSHNTRTLNEQFFGPGTRLTVL.